The rows below give T cell receptor beta chains drawn from one sample of a study of blood T cells in healthy people across ages. Via MiXCR, TCRdb re-called the 5' RACE reads, giving one row per CDR3 protein. The table includes roughly 640,000 distinct CDR3 sequences, about 30% detected once. Sample: blood. These receptors were collected from a woman older than 75 in good health. Each CDR3 is given with its conserved first and last residue. Fields, in order: J gene, clone size, V gene, D gene, CDR3 DNA, CDR3 protein. The D gene is left open where the match is weak. Where a row states a size, it is once, few, many or the class of an expanded clone; other rows omit it.

>TRBJ2-7|many|TRBV3-1|NA
TGTGCCAGCAGCCAAGAATCCCATACCTACGAGCAGTACTTC
CASSQESHTYEQYF
>TRBJ2-1|NA|TRBV7-3|TRBD1
TGTGCCAGCAGCGCACATCGGGACAGGCCCCAACTTGAGCAGTTCTTC
CASSAHRDRPQLEQFF
>TRBJ2-7|many|TRBV25-1|NA
TGTGCCAGCAGTGAAGGGCAGGGGAACGAGCAGTACTTC
CASSEGQGNEQYF
>TRBJ1-5|few|TRBV7-9|NA
TGTGCCAGCAGCCCTACGGGCCAAACCAATCAGCCCCAGCATTTT
CASSPTGQTNQPQHF
>TRBJ1-2|NA|TRBV18|NA
TGTGCCAGCTCACAAACTGCAGGCGCCTATGGCTACACCTTC
CASSQTAGAYGYTF
>TRBJ1-2|NA|TRBV28|NA
TGTGCCAGCAGTCCATCCGGGTCTAACTATGGCTACACCTTC
CASSPSGSNYGYTF
>TRBJ2-7|NA|TRBV20-1|TRBD1
TGCAGTGCAAACCCCGGGACAGCCTCCTACGAGCAGTACTTC
CSANPGTASYEQYF
>TRBJ2-5|few|TRBV15|NA
TGTGCCACCAGACCCCGATTTAGCTCACTGGGAGAGACCCAGTACTTC
CATRPRFSSLGETQYF
>TRBJ1-4|NA|TRBV27|NA
TGTGCCAGCAGCCCGGTGACCTTTGAAAAACTGTTTTTT
CASSPVTFEKLFF
>TRBJ1-6|few|TRBV7-9|TRBD1
TGTGCCAGCAGCTTGGACAGGTCTAGTCAACCCCTCCACTTT
CASSLDRSSQPLHF
>TRBJ1-6|NA|TRBV6-1|TRBD1
TGTACCAGCAGTGAAGAGGCGGGACAGAGTAATTCGCCCCTCCACTTT
CTSSEEAGQSNSPLHF